This T cell receptor beta chain was captured by sequencing in a study of T-cell reconstitution after alpha-beta-depleted transplantation in children. From germline, CDR1 is SEHNR and CDR2 FQNEAQ (reference sequence). The V and J ends lost 5 bases and 9 bases, in that order; junction bases with no gene match: 5. CDR3 length: 14 residues. The TCRbeta library incorporated unique molecular identifiers. MiXCR, run by TCRdb on the PCR reads, gives a single entry per CDR3 protein. The table includes approximately 500,000 distinct CDR3 sequences, over 9.5% detected once. The sample holds many counts of this clonotype.

Sequenced here: PBMCs, sampled before TCRalphabeta/CD19-depleted stem cell transplant. V and J are TRBV7-9 and TRBJ2-1; TRBD1 aligns across 12 bases. The origin of this receptor is a child aged 2 to 10 with inherited bone marrow failure, due to receive a stem cell transplant. In DNA form, the CDR3 reads TGTGCCAGCAGCCTAGGGACAGGGGGCTCTGAGCAGTTCTTC. It yields the protein CASSLGTGGSEQFF.